Shown below are 11 T cell receptor beta chains from a single sample sequenced in a study of OX40 agonist ivuxolimab in advanced cancers. The protocol was immunoSEQ multiplex PCR, while the TCRdb copy is restricted to in-frame clones and leaves out a portion. This sample yields 60,000 to 70,000 clones, of which 70% to 90% are seen a single time; over 0.25% belongs to the top ten. Sequencing was performed on CD4+ or CD8+ T cells sorted from blood, taken in a trial of the OX40 agonist ivuxolimab. Source of these receptors: an adult with an advanced solid tumor such as melanoma, head and neck, liver or kidney cancer.

This clone came up once. This chain connects TRBV19 to TRBJ1-2; D ambiguous. The CDR3 contains 14 residues. Germline CDR1 is LNHDA and CDR2 is SQIVND (reference sequence). V was pared by 3 bases and J by 5 bases, with 13 bases between. The CDR3 is CASSITGPAYGYTF. As DNA, the CDR3 is TGTGCCAGTAGTATTACCGGACCGGCTTATGGCTACACCTTC.

The chain recombines TRBV7-9 with TRBJ2-7; 10 bases map to TRBD1. V dropped 3 bases and J dropped 3; count of bases not matched to a gene: 5. Per the germline V gene, CDR1 is SEHNR and CDR2 is FQNEAQ (reference sequence). The CDR3 is 15 residues long. The CDR3 spells CASSFSRDRGYEQYF. CDR3 DNA sequence: TGTGCCAGCAGCTTTTCCCGGGACAGGGGCTACGAGCAGTACTTC.

The rearrangement uses TRBV19 and TRBJ2-3; 16 nucleotides align to TRBD2. The J segment lost 4 bases and the V segment lost 3 bases, leaving 7 bases of the junction unmatched. The CDR3 length is 18 residues. Germline CDR1 is LNHDA and CDR2 is SQIVND (reference sequence). For the CDR3, the DNA is TGTGCCAGTAGTATCACGGGACTAGCGGGAGGGCCGGCAGATACGCAGTATTTT. It is translated as CASSITGLAGGPADTQYF.

The V gene is TRBV2, the J gene TRBJ2-2; weak D call: TRBD2 (6 bases). This CDR3 spans 15 amino acids. The germline V gene encodes CDR1 SNHLY and CDR2 FYNNEI. V lost 7 bases and J 2 bases, leaving 14 bases between the germline ends. CDR3 in DNA: TGTGCCAGCATTAATAGCGGACCCAACACCGGGGAGCTGTTTTTT. Residues: CASINSGPNTGELFF.

DNA for the CDR3: TGTGCCAGCAGCCCGGGATTCGGGGTCGATACGCAGTATTTT. Translated, it gives CASSPGFGVDTQYF. This chain links TRBV27 with TRBJ2-3, with a tentative D call TRBD2 (5 bases). Germline-derived CDR1 and CDR2 are MNHEY and SMNVEV (reference sequence). CDR3 length: 14 amino acids. The V gene lost 6 bases and the J gene lost 6 bases, with 16 bases spanning the gap.

V gene TRBV7-2 combines with J gene TRBJ2-6, with D perhaps TRBD1 (5 bases). CDR3 length: 18 amino acids. CDR1 and CDR2 (germline): SGHTA, FQGNSA. The germline V and J ends were trimmed by 4 bases and 0 bases, with 16 bases remaining between them. The CDR3 DNA reads TGTGCCAGCAGCTCTGCTAGGGGCCCGGCCTCTGGGGCCAACGTCCTGACTTTC. Residues: CASSSARGPASGANVLTF.

The chain joins TRBV4-1 to TRBJ2-3; D is perhaps TRBD1 or TRBD2 (5 bases each). V gave up 4 bases and J gave up 3 bases, with 23 bases separating them. Germline V gene data show CDR1 as MGHRA and CDR2 as YSYEKL. The CDR3 totals 18 residues. This CDR3 reads CASSREVQGWGATDTQYF. For the CDR3, the DNA is TGCGCCAGCAGCCGGGAAGTGCAGGGTTGGGGAGCGACAGATACGCAGTATTTT.

The chain couples TRBV27 to TRBJ1-1; tentatively, D is TRBD1 (5 bases). The germline V gene encodes CDR1 MNHEY and CDR2 SMNVEV (reference sequence). CDR3 length: 16 residues. The V end was cut by 3 bases, the J end by 3 bases, with 17 bases between. CDR3 DNA sequence: TGTGCCAGCAGTTTTCAGGGATCAAGGTGGTACACTGAAGCTTTCTTT. It translates to CASSFQGSRWYTEAFF.

V gene TRBV10-3 combines with J gene TRBJ2-1; TRBD2 aligns across 13 bases. With 1 base clipped from V and 6 bases from J, the junction kept 6 bases outside the gene matches. Germline V gives CDR1 ENHRY, CDR2 SYGVKD. The CDR3 contains 17 residues. The CDR3: CAISEYQLAGGRNEQFF. The CDR3 region has the DNA TGTGCCATCAGTGAGTACCAACTAGCGGGAGGGCGCAATGAGCAGTTCTTC.

V gene TRBV6-6 combines with J gene TRBJ2-1; 8 bases are shared with TRBD2. The ends lost 5 bases at V and 1 base at J; junction bases unmatched: 7. The CDR3 covers 16 residues. CDR1 and CDR2 (germline): MNHNY, SVGAGI (reference sequence). In DNA form, the CDR3 reads TGTGCCAGCAGTCCAACTAGCGGTCTATCCTACAATGAGCAGTTCTTC. Translation: CASSPTSGLSYNEQFF.

The V and J genes are TRBV11-1 and TRBJ2-5; 7 bases are a match to TRBD1. Losses at the gene ends were 7 bases for V and 10 bases for J; bases not matched to a gene: 9. CDR3 size: 12 residues. CDR1 and CDR2 from the germline V gene are SGHAT and FQDESV (reference sequence). The CDR3 protein is CASNQQQGSQYF. CDR3 DNA sequence: TGTGCCAGCAACCAACAACAGGGGAGCCAGTACTTC. The whole variable domain, remainder taken from reference TRBV11-1 and TRBJ2-5, is EAEVAQSPRYKITEKSQAVAFWCDPISGHATLYWYRQILGQGPELLVQFQDESVVDDSQLPKDRFSAERLKGVDSTLKIQPAELGDSAMYLCASNQQQGSQYFGPGTRLLVL.